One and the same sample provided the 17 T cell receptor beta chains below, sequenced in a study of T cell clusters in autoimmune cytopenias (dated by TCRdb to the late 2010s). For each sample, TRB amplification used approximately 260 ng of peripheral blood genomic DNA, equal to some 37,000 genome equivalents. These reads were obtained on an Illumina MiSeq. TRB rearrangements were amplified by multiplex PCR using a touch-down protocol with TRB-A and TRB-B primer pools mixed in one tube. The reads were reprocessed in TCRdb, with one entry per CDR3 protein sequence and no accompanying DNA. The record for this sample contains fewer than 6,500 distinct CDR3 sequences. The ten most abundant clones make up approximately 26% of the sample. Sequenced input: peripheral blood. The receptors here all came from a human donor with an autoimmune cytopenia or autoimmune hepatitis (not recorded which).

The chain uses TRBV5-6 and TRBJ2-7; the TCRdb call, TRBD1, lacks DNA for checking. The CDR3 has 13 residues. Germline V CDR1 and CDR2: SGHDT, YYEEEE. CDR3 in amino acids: CASSFQGNYEQYF.

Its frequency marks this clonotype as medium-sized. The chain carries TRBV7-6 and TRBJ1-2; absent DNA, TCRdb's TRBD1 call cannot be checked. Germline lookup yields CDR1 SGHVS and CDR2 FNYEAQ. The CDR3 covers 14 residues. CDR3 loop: CASSLGTGSQGYTF.

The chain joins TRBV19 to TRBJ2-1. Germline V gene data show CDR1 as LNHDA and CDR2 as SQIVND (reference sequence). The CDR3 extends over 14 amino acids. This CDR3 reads CASSLSPSYNEQFF.

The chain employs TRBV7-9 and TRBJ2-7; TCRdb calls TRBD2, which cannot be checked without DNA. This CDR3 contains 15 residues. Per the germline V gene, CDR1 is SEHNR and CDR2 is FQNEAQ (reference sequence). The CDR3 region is CASSLISGRVYEQYF.

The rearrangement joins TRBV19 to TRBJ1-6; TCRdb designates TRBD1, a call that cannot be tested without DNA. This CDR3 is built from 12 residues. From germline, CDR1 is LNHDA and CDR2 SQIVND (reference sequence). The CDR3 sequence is CASRTGESPLHF. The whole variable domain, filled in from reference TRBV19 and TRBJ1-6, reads DGGITQSPKYLFRKEGQNVTLSCEQNLNHDAMYWYRQDPGQGLRLIYYSQIVNDFQKGDIAEGYSVSREKKESFPLTVTSAQKNPTAFYLCASRTGESPLHFGNGTRLTVT.

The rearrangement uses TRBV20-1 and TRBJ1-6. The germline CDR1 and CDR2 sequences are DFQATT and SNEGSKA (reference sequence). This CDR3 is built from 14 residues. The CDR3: CSATRDSYNSPLHF.

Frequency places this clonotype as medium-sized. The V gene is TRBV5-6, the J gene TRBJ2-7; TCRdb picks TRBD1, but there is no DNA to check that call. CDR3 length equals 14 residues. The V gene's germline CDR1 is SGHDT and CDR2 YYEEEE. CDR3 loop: CASSLRGAYYEQYF.

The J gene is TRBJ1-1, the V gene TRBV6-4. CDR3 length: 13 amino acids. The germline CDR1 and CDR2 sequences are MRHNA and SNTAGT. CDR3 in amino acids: CASSREGSTEAFF.

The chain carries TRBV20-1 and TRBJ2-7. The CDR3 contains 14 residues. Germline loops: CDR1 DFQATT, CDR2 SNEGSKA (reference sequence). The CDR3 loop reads CSARDPTTAYEQYF.

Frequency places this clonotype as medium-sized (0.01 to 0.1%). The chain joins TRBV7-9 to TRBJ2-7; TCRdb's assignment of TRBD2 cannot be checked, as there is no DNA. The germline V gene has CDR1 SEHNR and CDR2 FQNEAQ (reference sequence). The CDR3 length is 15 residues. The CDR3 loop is CASSPGLAEPYEQYF.

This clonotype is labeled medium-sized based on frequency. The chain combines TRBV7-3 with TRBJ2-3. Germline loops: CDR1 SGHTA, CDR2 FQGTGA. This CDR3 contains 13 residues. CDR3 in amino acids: CASSLTTTDTQYF.

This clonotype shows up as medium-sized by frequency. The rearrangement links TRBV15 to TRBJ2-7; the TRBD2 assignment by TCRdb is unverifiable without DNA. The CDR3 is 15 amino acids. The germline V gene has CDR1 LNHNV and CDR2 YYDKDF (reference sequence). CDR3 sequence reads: CATSRDPGPSLEQYF.

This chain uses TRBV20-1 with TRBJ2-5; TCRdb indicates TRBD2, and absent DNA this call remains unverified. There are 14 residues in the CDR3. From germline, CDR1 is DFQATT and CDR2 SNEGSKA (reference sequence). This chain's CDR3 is CSATSGRAGETQYF.

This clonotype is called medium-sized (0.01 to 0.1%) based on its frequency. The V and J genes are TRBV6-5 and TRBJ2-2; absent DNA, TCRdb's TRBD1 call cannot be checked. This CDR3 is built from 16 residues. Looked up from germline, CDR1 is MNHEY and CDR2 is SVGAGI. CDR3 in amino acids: CASSYVPGQNTGELFF.

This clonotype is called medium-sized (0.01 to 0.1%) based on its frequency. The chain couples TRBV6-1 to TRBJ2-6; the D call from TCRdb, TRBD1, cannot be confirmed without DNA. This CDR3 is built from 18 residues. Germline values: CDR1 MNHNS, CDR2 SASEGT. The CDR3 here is CASSSRDRGRSGANVLTF.

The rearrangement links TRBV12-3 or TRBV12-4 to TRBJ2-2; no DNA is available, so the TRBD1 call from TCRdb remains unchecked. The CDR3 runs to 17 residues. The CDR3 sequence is CASSLAQGPANPGELFF.

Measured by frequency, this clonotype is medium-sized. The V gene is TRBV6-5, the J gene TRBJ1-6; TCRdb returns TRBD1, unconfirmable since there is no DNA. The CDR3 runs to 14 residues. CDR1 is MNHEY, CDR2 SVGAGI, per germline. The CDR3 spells CASRLDREYSPLHF.